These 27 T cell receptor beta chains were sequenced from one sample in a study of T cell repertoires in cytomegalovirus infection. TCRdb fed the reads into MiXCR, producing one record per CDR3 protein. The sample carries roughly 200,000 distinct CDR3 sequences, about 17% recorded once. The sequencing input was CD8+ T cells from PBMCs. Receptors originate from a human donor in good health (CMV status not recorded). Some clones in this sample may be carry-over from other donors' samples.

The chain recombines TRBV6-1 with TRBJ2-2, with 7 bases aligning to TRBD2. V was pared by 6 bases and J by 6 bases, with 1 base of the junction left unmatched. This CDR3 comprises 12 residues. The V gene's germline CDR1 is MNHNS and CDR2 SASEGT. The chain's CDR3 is CASSGLAGELFF. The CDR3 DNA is TGTGCCAGCAGCGGACTAGCCGGGGAGCTGTTTTTT.

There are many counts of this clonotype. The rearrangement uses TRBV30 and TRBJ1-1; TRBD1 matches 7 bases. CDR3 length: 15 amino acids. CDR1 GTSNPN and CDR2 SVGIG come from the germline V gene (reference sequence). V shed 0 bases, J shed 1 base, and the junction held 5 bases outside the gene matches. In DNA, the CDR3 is TGTGCCTGGAGTGTACTCGGGACAGAGAACACTGAAGCTTTCTTT. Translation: CAWSVLGTENTEAFF. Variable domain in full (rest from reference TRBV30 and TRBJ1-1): SQTIHQWPATLVQPVGSPLSLECTVEGTSNPNLYWYRQAAGRGLQLLFYSVGIGQISSEVPQNLSASRPQDRQFILSSKKLLLSDSGFYLCAWSVLGTENTEAFFGQGTRLTVV.

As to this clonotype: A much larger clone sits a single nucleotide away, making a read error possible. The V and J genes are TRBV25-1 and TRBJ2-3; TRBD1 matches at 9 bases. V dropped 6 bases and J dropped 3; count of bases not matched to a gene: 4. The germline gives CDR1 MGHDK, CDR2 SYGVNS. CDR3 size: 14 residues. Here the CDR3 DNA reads TGTGCCAGCAGCACCGGGACAGGGACAGATACGCAGTATTTT. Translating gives CASSTGTGTDTQYF.

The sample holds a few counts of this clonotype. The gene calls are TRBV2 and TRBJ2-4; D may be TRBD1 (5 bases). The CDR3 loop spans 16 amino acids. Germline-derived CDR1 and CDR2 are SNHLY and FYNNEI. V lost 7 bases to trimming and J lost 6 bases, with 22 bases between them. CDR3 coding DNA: TGTGCCAGCACGGTTGTAGAATGGGGCAGTCTAAACATTCAGTACTTC. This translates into CASTVVEWGSLNIQYF.

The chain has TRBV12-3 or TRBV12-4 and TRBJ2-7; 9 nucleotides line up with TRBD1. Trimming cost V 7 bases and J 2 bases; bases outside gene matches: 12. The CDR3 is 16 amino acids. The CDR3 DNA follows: TGTGCCAGCACCTCCGGTTGGACAGGGGAAACCTACGAGCAGTACTTC. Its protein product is CASTSGWTGETYEQYF.

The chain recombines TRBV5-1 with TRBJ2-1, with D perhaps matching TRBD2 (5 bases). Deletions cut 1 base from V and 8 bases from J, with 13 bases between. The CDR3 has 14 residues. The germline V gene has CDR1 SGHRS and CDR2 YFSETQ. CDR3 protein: CASSLRTRPDEQFF. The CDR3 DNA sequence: TGCGCCAGCAGCTTGCGGACTCGTCCCGATGAGCAGTTCTTC.

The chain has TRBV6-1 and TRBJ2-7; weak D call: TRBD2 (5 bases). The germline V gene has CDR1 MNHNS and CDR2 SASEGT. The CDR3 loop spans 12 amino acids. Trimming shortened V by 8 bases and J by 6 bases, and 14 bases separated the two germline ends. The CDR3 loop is CASVNMAGEQYF. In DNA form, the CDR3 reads TGTGCCAGCGTAAATATGGCGGGCGAGCAGTACTTC.

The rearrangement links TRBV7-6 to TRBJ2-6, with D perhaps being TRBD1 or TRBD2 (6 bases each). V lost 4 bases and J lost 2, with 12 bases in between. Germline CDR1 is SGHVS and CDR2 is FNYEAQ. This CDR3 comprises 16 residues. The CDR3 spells CASSSKGGPGANVLTF. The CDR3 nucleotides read TGTGCCAGCAGCTCGAAAGGGGGGCCTGGGGCCAACGTCCTGACTTTC. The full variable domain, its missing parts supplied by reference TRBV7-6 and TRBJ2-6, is GAGVSQSPRYKVTKRGQDVALRCDPISGHVSLYWYRQALGQGPEFLTYFNYEAQQDKSGLPNDRFSAERPEGSISTLTIQRTEQRDSAMYRCASSSKGGPGANVLTFGAGSRLTVL.

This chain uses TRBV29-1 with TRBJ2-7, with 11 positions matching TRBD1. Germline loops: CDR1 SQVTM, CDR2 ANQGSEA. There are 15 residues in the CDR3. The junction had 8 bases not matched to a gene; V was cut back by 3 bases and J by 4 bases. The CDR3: CSVEGAGTGGYEQYF. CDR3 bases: TGCAGCGTTGAGGGGGCCGGGACAGGGGGATACGAGCAGTACTTC.

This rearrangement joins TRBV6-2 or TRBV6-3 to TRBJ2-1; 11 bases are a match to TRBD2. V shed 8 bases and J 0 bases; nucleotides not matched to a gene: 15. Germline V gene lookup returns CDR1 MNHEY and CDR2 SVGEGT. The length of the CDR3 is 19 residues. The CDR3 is CASGGSRLAGLLSYNEQFF. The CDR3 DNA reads TGTGCCAGCGGGGGGTCGAGACTAGCGGGGTTACTCTCCTACAATGAGCAGTTCTTC.

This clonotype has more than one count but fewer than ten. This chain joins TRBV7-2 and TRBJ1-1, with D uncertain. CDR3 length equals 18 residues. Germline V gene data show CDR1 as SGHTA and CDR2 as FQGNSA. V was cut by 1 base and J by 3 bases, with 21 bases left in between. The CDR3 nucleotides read TGTGCCAGCAGCTTAGTAGTACCCCGGGCAGCGGTGGACACTGAAGCTTTCTTT. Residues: CASSLVVPRAAVDTEAFF.

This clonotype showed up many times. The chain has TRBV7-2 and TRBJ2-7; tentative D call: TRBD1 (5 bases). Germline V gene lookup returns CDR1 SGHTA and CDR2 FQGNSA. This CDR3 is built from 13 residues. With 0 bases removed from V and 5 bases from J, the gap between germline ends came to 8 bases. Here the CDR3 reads CASSLARVHEQYF. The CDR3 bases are TGTGCCAGCAGCTTAGCCAGGGTCCACGAGCAGTACTTC.

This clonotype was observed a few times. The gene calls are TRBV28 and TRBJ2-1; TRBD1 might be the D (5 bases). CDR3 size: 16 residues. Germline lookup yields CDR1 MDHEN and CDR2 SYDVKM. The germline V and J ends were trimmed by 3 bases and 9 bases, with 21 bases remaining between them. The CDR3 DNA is TGTGCCAGCAGTTTGACGGACACACCGATGAGGATTGAGCAGTTCTTC. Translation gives CASSLTDTPMRIEQFF.

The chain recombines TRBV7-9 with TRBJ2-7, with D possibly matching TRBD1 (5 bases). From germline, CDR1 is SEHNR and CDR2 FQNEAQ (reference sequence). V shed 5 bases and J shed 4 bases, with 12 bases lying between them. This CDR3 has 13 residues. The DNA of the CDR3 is TGTGCCAGCAGCCCCCAGGGTCAATACGAGCAGTACTTC. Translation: CASSPQGQYEQYF.

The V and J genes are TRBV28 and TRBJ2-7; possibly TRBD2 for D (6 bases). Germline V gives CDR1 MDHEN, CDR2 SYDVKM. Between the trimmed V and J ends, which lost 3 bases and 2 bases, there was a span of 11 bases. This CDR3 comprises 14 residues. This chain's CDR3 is CASSFDGGAYEQYF. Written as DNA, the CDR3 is TGTGCCAGCAGTTTCGACGGGGGAGCCTACGAGCAGTACTTC.

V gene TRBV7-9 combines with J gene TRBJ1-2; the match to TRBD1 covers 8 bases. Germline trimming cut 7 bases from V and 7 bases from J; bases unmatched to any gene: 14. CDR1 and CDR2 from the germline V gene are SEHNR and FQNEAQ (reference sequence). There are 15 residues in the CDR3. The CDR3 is CASIKSGGAASGYTF. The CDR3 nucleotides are TGTGCCAGCATCAAATCAGGGGGCGCAGCTTCTGGCTACACCTTC.

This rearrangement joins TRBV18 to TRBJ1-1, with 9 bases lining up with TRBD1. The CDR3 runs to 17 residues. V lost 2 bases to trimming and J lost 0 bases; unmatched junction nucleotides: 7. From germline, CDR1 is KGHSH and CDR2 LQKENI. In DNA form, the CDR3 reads TGTGCCAGCTCACCATCGGGACAGGGATTAGTGAACACTGAAGCTTTCTTT. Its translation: CASSPSGQGLVNTEAFF.

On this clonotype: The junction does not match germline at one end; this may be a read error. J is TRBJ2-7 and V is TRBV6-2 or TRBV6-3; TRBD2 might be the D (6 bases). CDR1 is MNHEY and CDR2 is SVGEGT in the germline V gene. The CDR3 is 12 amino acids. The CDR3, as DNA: TGTGCCACCAGAAGGGACTCCTACGAGCAGCACTTC. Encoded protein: CATRRDSYEQHF.

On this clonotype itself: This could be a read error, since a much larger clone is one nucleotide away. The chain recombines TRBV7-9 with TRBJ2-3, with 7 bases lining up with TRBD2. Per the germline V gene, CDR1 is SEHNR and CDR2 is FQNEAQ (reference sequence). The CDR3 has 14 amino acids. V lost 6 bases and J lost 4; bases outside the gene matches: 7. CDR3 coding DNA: TGTGCCAGCAGTGCGGTGGGAGGGCCAGATACGCAGTATTTT. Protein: CASSAVGGPDTQYF.

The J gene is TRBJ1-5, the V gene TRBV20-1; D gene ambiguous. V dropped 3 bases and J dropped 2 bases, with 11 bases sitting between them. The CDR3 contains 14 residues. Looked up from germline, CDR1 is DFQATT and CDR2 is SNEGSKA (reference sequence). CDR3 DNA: TGCAGTGCTAGCTCCGGTTACGGCAATCAGCCCCAGCATTTT. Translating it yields CSASSGYGNQPQHF.

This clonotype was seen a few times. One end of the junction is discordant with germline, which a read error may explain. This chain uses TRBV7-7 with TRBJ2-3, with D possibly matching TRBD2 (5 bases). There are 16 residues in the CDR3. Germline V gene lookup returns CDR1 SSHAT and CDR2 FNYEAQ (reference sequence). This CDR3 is CASSPLLASSTDTQYF. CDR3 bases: TGTGCTAGCAGCCCACTGCTAGCTTCTAGCACAGATACGCAGTATTTT.

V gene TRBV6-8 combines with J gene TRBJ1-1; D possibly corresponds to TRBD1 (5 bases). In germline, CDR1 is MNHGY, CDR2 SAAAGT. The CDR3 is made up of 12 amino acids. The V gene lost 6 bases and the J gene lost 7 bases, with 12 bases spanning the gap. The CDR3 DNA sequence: TGTGCCAGCAGGGTGGGGACGGGTGAAGCTTTCTTT. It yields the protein CASRVGTGEAFF.

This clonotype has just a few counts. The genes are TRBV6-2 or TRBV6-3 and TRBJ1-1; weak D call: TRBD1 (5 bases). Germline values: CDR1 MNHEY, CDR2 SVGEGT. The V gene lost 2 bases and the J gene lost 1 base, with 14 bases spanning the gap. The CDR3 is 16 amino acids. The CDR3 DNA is TGTGCCAGCAGTTACCAAGAGACAGTCGAGAACACTGAAGCTTTCTTT. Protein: CASSYQETVENTEAFF.

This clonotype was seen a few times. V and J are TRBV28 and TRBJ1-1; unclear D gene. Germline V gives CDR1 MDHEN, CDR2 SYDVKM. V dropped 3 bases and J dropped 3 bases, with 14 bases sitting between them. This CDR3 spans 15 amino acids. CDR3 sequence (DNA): TGTGCCAGCAGTTTGGCAGCCAAGTCCTACACTGAAGCTTTCTTT. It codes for CASSLAAKSYTEAFF.

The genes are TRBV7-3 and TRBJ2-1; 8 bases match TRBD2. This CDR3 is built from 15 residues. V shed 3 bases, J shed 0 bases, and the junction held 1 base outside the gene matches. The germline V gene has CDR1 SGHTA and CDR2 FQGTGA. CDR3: CASSFGGASYNEQFF. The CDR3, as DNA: TGTGCCAGCAGCTTCGGGGGGGCCTCCTACAATGAGCAGTTCTTC.

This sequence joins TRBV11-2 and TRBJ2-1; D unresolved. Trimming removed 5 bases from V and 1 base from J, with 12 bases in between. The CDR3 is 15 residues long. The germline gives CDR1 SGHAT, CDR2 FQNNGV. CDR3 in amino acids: CASSPPGDSYNEQFF. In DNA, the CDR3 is TGTGCCAGCAGCCCGCCAGGAGATTCCTACAATGAGCAGTTCTTC.

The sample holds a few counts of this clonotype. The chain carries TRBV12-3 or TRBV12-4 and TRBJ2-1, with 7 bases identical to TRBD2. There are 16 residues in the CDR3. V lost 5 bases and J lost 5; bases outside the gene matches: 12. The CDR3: CASSTTREVLDNEQFF. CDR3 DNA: TGTGCCAGCAGTACCACCCGGGAGGTGCTGGACAATGAGCAGTTCTTC.